This T cell receptor beta chain originates from a study of cytomegalovirus exposure and HLA in healthy donors. The CDR3 has 13 amino acids. CDR1 SGHNT and CDR2 YYREEE come from the germline V gene (reference sequence). Trimming took 5 bases from V and 5 from J, leaving 13 bases between them. Study-level findings and limits: HLA alleles showed associations with 16,951 TCR beta sequences in a later analysis, at a 0.05 false discovery rate.

The PCR contained 60 Vbeta and 13 Jbeta primers. Profiled with immunoSEQ multiplex PCR; TCRdb holds only in-frame clones, not every one. The sample has roughly 230,000 clones; over 90% are singletons. With regard to this clone: Its antigen is as yet unknown.

The chain combines TRBV5-4 with TRBJ2-5, with D perhaps matching TRBD2 (6 bases). Sequencing input: PBMCs. This sequence originates from a girl aged 2 to 9 in good health and CMV-seronegative. The CDR3 spells CASSFVGGETQYF. CDR3 sequence (DNA): TGTGCCAGCAGTTTTGTGGGGGGTGAGACCCAGTACTTC.